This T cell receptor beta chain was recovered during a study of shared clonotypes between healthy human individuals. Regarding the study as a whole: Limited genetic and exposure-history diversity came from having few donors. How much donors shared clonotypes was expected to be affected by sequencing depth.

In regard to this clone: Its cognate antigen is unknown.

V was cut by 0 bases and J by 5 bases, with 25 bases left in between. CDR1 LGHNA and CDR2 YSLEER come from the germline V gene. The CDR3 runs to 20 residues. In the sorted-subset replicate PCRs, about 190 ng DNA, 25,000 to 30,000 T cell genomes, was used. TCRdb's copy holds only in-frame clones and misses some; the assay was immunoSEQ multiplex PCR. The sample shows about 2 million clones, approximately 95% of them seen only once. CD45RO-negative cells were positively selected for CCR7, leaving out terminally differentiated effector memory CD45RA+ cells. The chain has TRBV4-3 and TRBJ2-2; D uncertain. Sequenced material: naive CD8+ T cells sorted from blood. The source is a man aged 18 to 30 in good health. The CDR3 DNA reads TGCGCCAGCAGCCAAGAGACAACTAATGTCCTGGGAATAAGGACCGGGGAGCTGTTTTTT. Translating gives CASSQETTNVLGIRTGELFF.